This TCR beta chain was found in a study of CD8 T cells in ankylosing spondylitis. The CDR3 is made up of 18 amino acids. J lost 1 base, V lost 0 bases, and 9 bases had no gene match. The germline V gene encodes CDR1 SGHRS and CDR2 YFSETQ. Quantitative 5'-RACE was performed with molecular barcodes, and it yielded the TCR beta libraries. In TCRdb, the 5' RACE reads were re-called with MiXCR into one record per CDR3 protein. The data contain 90,000 to 120,000 distinct CDR3 sequences, about 24% of them singletons. Input material: synovial fluid, either unsorted or a sorted T cell fraction (not recorded which). The chain has TRBV5-1 and TRBJ2-1, with 8 bases fitting TRBD2. The TCR comes from a male donor with ankylosing spondylitis. CDR3 protein: CASSLAQILAESYNEQFF. The CDR3 DNA reads as TGCGCCAGCAGCTTGGCACAGATACTAGCGGAGTCCTACAATGAGCAGTTCTTC.